Listed here are 19 T cell receptor beta chains from one sample, sequenced in a study of cytomegalovirus exposure and HLA in healthy donors. Libraries were prepared by immunoSEQ multiplex PCR; TCRdb keeps only in-frame clonotypes and omits some of them. The sample contains 120,000 or so clones, approximately 90% of which appear only once. Material for sequencing was PBMCs. These TCRs come from a woman between 18 and 29 years old in good health and CMV-seronegative.

This rearrangement joins TRBV11-2 to TRBJ2-1, with TRBD2 matching over 8 bases. Per the germline V gene, CDR1 is SGHAT and CDR2 is FQNNGV. The CDR3 covers 14 residues. The V and J ends lost 3 bases and 9 bases, in that order; junction bases with no gene match: 7. The CDR3 spells CASSLRRGGREQFF. The CDR3 region has the DNA TGTGCCAGCAGCTTGCGTCGGGGGGGCCGTGAGCAGTTCTTC.

J is TRBJ1-4 and V is TRBV29-1, with 10 bases that match TRBD1. V gave up 7 bases and J gave up 4 bases; unmatched junction bases: 6. This CDR3 is 14 amino acids long. Germline CDR1 and CDR2: SQVTM and ANQGSEA. For the CDR3, the DNA is TGCAGCGGTGGACAGGGGGGTAATAATGAAAAACTGTTTTTT. Amino acid sequence: CSGGQGGNNEKLFF.

There are a few counts of this clone. The chain couples TRBV4-2 to TRBJ1-2, with D uncertain. V gave up 0 bases and J gave up 3 bases, with 14 bases separating them. CDR1 LGHNA and CDR2 YNFKEQ come from the germline V gene. The CDR3 totals 16 residues. CDR3 protein: CASSQEAGGSDYGYTF. In DNA, the CDR3 is TGTGCCAGCAGCCAAGAAGCAGGCGGGTCGGACTATGGCTACACCTTC.

The chain joins TRBV9 to TRBJ2-5, with D possibly being TRBD1 (5 bases). This CDR3 is 14 amino acids long. V was trimmed by 4 bases and J by 2 bases, leaving 12 bases between them. CDR1 is SGDLS and CDR2 is YYNGEE in the germline V gene. CDR3 bases: TGTGCCAGCAGCCCCAGGGCAAATCAAGAGACCCAGTACTTC. Its translation is CASSPRANQETQYF.

V gene TRBV28 combines with J gene TRBJ2-7; 9 bases match TRBD2. Trimming cost V 8 bases and J 3 bases; bases outside gene matches: 5. Germline CDR1 reads MDHEN; CDR2 reads SYDVKM. This CDR3 contains 13 residues. This CDR3 reads CASEGTSNYEQYF. The CDR3 DNA sequence: TGTGCCAGCGAGGGGACTAGCAACTACGAGCAGTACTTC.

V gene TRBV9 combines with J gene TRBJ2-1, with 7 bases aligning to TRBD2. The CDR3 extends over 14 amino acids. V shed 5 bases, J shed 4 bases, and the junction held 6 bases outside the gene matches. The germline gives CDR1 SGDLS, CDR2 YYNGEE. The CDR3 DNA reads TGTGCCAGCAGTACTACTAGCGTTTACAATGAGCAGTTCTTC. It codes for CASSTTSVYNEQFF.

For the CDR3, the DNA is TGTGCCAGCAGAAGGGGTTATGCCTACGAGCAGTACTTC. This gives the protein CASRRGYAYEQYF. V usage is TRBV6-6 and J usage is TRBJ2-7; D perhaps matches TRBD1 (5 bases). The CDR3 is 13 amino acids. The V gene lost 6 bases and the J gene lost 2 bases, with 11 bases spanning the gap. Germline loops: CDR1 MNHNY, CDR2 SVGAGI (reference sequence).

The V and J genes are TRBV5-6 and TRBJ2-3; 8 bases are a match to TRBD2. The CDR3 spans 16 residues. The junction had 9 bases not matched to a gene; V was cut back by 5 bases and J by 1 base. The germline V gene encodes CDR1 SGHDT and CDR2 YYEEEE. CDR3 nucleotide sequence: TGTGCCAGCAGACCGAGTGGACTAGCTGGCACAGATACGCAGTATTTT. Translating it yields CASRPSGLAGTDTQYF.

This clone appeared a few times. This rearrangement joins TRBV5-4 to TRBJ1-2; 9 nucleotides align to TRBD1. The CDR3 is 16 residues long. Trimming took 3 bases from V and 4 from J; bases not matched to a gene: 10. The germline gives CDR1 SGHNT, CDR2 YYREEE (reference sequence). For the CDR3, the DNA is TGTGCCAGCAGCTCCCGGACAGGGGAAGGCAGCTATGGCTACACCTTC. Encoded protein: CASSSRTGEGSYGYTF.

The genes are TRBV7-8 and TRBJ2-7; possibly TRBD1 for D (6 bases). Germline V gives CDR1 SGHVS, CDR2 FQNEAQ. Trimming took 5 bases from V and 5 from J, leaving 16 bases between them. The CDR3 totals 14 residues. The CDR3 DNA reads TGTGCCAGCAGCACTGGACAGAGGTTAGACGAGCAGTACTTC. Amino acid sequence: CASSTGQRLDEQYF.

This chain connects TRBV9 to TRBJ2-7, with TRBD2 as a possible D gene (5 bases). The V end was cut by 0 bases, the J end by 1 base, with 8 bases between. The CDR3 loop spans 14 amino acids. CDR1 is SGDLS and CDR2 is YYNGEE in the germline V gene. CDR3 sequence (DNA): TGTGCCAGCAGCGTAGGAGGGAGTTCCTACGAGCAGTACTTC. This codes for CASSVGGSSYEQYF.

The genes are TRBV15 and TRBJ2-7; D gene uncertain. In germline, CDR1 is LNHNV, CDR2 YYDKDF (reference sequence). V lost 4 bases and J lost 3, with 4 bases in between. The CDR3 loop spans 11 amino acids. CDR3 sequence: CATSTLYEQYF. CDR3 coding DNA: TGTGCCACCAGCACACTCTACGAGCAGTACTTC.

The V and J genes are TRBV19 and TRBJ1-6; no clear D. Deletions cut 3 bases from V and 5 bases from J, with 11 bases between. This CDR3 spans 15 amino acids. Looked up from germline, CDR1 is LNHDA and CDR2 is SQIVND (reference sequence). CDR3 amino acids: CASSIAGRDNSPLHF. CDR3 bases: TGTGCCAGTAGTATTGCTGGGAGGGATAATTCACCCCTCCACTTT.

The gene calls are TRBV6-1 and TRBJ1-1, with 7 bases that match TRBD1. Losses at the gene ends were 6 bases for V and 6 bases for J; bases not matched to a gene: 7. The CDR3 runs 13 residues. From germline, CDR1 is MNHNS and CDR2 SASEGT. CDR3 in DNA: TGTGCCAGCAGGGTACACAGGGGCGCTGAAGCTTTCTTT. This translates into CASRVHRGAEAFF.

The V gene is TRBV7-8, the J gene TRBJ1-5; D not resolved. V was shortened by 5 bases and J by 0 bases, with 8 bases between the two germline ends. Germline CDR1 and CDR2: SGHVS and FQNEAQ. The CDR3 runs to 14 residues. Here the CDR3 reads CASSPGISNQPQHF. For the CDR3, the DNA is TGTGCCAGCAGCCCGGGAATTAGCAATCAGCCCCAGCATTTT.

The rearrangement uses TRBV19 and TRBJ1-2; perhaps TRBD1 as D (6 bases). The germline V gene encodes CDR1 LNHDA and CDR2 SQIVND (reference sequence). V shed 3 bases and J shed 3 bases, with 14 bases lying between them. This CDR3 comprises 15 residues. The CDR3 bases are TGTGCCAGTAGTATGCCATCCGACAGGTACTATGGCTACACCTTC. Protein product: CASSMPSDRYYGYTF.

This sequence joins TRBV5-6 and TRBJ2-1; TRBD1 is a possible D gene (5 bases). This CDR3 has 15 residues. The germline V and J ends were trimmed by 4 bases and 4 bases, with 15 bases remaining between them. The V gene's germline CDR1 is SGHDT and CDR2 YYEEEE. CDR3 protein: CASSPVTAYYNEQFF. CDR3 DNA sequence: TGTGCCAGCAGCCCTGTGACAGCTTATTACAATGAGCAGTTCTTC.

This rearrangement joins TRBV4-1 to TRBJ2-2; 8 positions agree with TRBD2. V shed 3 bases and J 0 bases; nucleotides not matched to a gene: 3. Germline V gene lookup returns CDR1 MGHRA and CDR2 YSYEKL. The CDR3 covers 16 residues. The CDR3 spells CASSQTLAANTGELFF. CDR3 coding DNA: TGCGCCAGCAGCCAGACACTAGCGGCGAACACCGGGGAGCTGTTTTTT.

Only one count was recorded for this clone. V gene TRBV4-1 combines with J gene TRBJ1-3; D remains unclear. There are 15 residues in the CDR3. V dropped 0 bases and J dropped 0 bases, with 6 bases sitting between them. Germline CDR1 is MGHRA and CDR2 is YSYEKL. The CDR3 sequence is CASSQEVVSGNTIYF. CDR3 sequence (DNA): TGCGCCAGCAGCCAAGAGGTAGTCTCTGGAAACACCATATATTTT.